The TCR beta chain under discussion was sequenced for a study of Graves' ophthalmopathy and Graves' hyperthyroidism. At the level of the study: Stable hyperthyroidism referred to disease that showed no ophthalmopathy within 18 months of follow-up.

Amplification targeted the TCR beta CDR3 regions, with RNA transcripts as the source material. RT-PCR in the first round used HTBI primers; a second-round multiplex PCR followed. TCRdb re-derived calls from the multiplex PCR reads in MiXCR, one entry per CDR3 protein. This sample has 500,000 to 700,000 distinct CDR3 sequences, with about 35% found just once. Study outcomes and limitations: Most expanded clonotypes from thyroid (those above 0.001 frequency) were also found in blood.

This clonotype was recorded at least ten times. Its antigen is still unknown. The clonotype was recovered from an adult man with Graves' hyperthyroidism. The specimen was peripheral blood or thyroid tissue (not recorded which).

The CDR3 loop reads CASSLARYEQYF. In nucleotides, the CDR3 is TGTGCCAGCAGTTTAGCGAGGTACGAGCAGTACTTC. The chain carries TRBV12-3 or TRBV12-4 and TRBJ2-7; no clear D. Trimming took off 0 bases at V and 4 bases at J, with 4 bases between the two ends. This CDR3 has 12 residues.